A selection of T cell receptor beta chains follows, all from one sample in a study of control samples from healthy donors and cancer patients. TCRdb keeps only in-frame clones here, not all; method: immunoSEQ multiplex PCR. The sample contains tens of thousands of clones, about 88% of which appear only once. The sample taken for sequencing was blood. The source is a woman between 45 and 65 years old in good health. Both conserved end residues are part of each CDR3. Fields, in order: D gene, J gene, V gene, clone size, CDR3 DNA, CDR3 protein. A D gene is named only where the DNA matches it firmly. Clone size, where shown, is once, few, many, or a class for clones that have expanded.

D: .; J: TRBJ1-1; V: TRBV14; size: .; DNA: TGTGCCAGCAGCCCGGGACTGACATTGAACACTGAAGCTTTCTTT; CDR3: CASSPGLTLNTEAFF
D: .; J: TRBJ2-3; V: TRBV7-7; size: .; DNA: TGTGCCAGCAGCTTACTTCCCTTCACAGATACGCAGTATTTT; CDR3: CASSLLPFTDTQYF
D: .; J: TRBJ1-2; V: TRBV20-1; size: few; DNA: TGCAGTGCTAAGAGGGTCGCGAGCTACACCTTC; CDR3: CSAKRVASYTF
D: TRBD2; J: TRBJ2-1; V: TRBV9; size: .; DNA: TGTGCCAGCAGCGCAACTAGCGGGGGGGCGGGAGGCGATGAGCAGTTCTTC; CDR3: CASSATSGGAGGDEQFF
D: .; J: TRBJ1-2; V: TRBV29-1; size: .; DNA: TGCAGCGTTGGGGGTTCCGCCGGCGCCTATGGCTACACCTTC; CDR3: CSVGGSAGAYGYTF
D: TRBD2; J: TRBJ2-1; V: TRBV6-5; size: .; DNA: TGTGCCAGCAGTCTTGGGGGGGATGAGCAGTTCTTC; CDR3: CASSLGGDEQFF
D: TRBD2; J: TRBJ2-1; V: TRBV12-3/TRBV12-4; size: .; DNA: TGTGCCAGCGTCTGGGAGGGATTTTATGAGCAGTTCTTC; CDR3: CASVWEGFYEQFF
D: .; J: TRBJ1-5; V: TRBV3-1/TRBV3-2; size: .; DNA: TGTGCCAGCAGCCAACAGGGAGGTCAGCCCCAGCATTTT; CDR3: CASSQQGGQPQHF
D: .; J: TRBJ1-3; V: TRBV9; size: .; DNA: TGTGCCAGCAGCCCGCCTGGAAACACCATATATTTT; CDR3: CASSPPGNTIYF
D: .; J: TRBJ1-2; V: TRBV29-1; size: .; DNA: TGCAGCGTTGATAGGGACACTGCTTTAGGCTACACCTTC; CDR3: CSVDRDTALGYTF
D: .; J: TRBJ2-3; V: TRBV5-6; size: .; DNA: TGTGCCAGCAGTTCTGCTCGGGGGGCGGCAGATACGCAGTATTTT; CDR3: CASSSARGAADTQYF
D: .; J: TRBJ1-1; V: TRBV25-1; size: .; DNA: TGTGCCAGCAGTGAATTCGGATTAGGGTTAAATCGGGACACTGAAGCTTTCTTT; CDR3: CASSEFGLGLNRDTEAFF
D: .; J: TRBJ2-7; V: TRBV7-2; size: few; DNA: TGTGCCAGCAGCCCGCAAAGGGGCCGCGAGCAGTACTTC; CDR3: CASSPQRGREQYF
D: .; J: TRBJ2-1; V: TRBV12-3/TRBV12-4; size: .; DNA: TGTGCCAGCAGTTTATCTTTATTCAATGAGCAGTTCTTC; CDR3: CASSLSLFNEQFF
D: .; J: TRBJ1-3; V: TRBV19; size: .; DNA: TGTGCCAGTACCTCAGACATCTCTGGAAACACCATATATTTT; CDR3: CASTSDISGNTIYF
D: .; J: TRBJ2-2; V: TRBV3-1/TRBV3-2; size: .; DNA: TGTGCCAGCAGCCAGTTGAGGGGGGAGCTGTTTTTT; CDR3: CASSQLRGELFF